This T cell receptor beta chain originates from a study of shared clonotypes between healthy human individuals. V was trimmed by 3 bases and J by 12 bases, leaving 12 bases between them. The CDR3 length is 12 residues. The germline gives CDR1 SGHTA, CDR2 FQGNSA. As handled by the study authors: Filtering differed since immunoSEQ provided only junctions, with no quality scores. Libraries were prepared by immunoSEQ multiplex PCR; TCRdb keeps only in-frame clonotypes and omits some of them. Clone size and the V and J calls come from that table; the DNA yielded D and trimming. The table lists hundreds of thousands of clones, 70% to 75% of them singletons.

The sequenced material came from memory CD4+ T cells sorted from blood. Documented subset: CD45RA-negative fraction. The receptor was isolated from a young man in good health. J is TRBJ2-1 and V is TRBV7-2; D remains unclear. CDR3 nucleotides: TGTGCCAGCAGCTTCTTAGTTCAGATGCAGTTCTTC. As protein: CASSFLVQMQFF.